Listed below are T cell receptor beta chains from one sample, sequenced in a study of T cell changes during pregnancy in multiple sclerosis. Sequencing used immunoSEQ multiplex PCR; TCRdb keeps in-frame clones, though not all of them. The sample consists of tens of thousands of clones, about 90% of them appearing once. Sequenced material: peripheral blood, taken after pregnancy. Receptor source: a female donor with multiple sclerosis, enrolled in a pregnancy study. CDR3s include the opening cysteine and the closing phenylalanine or tryptophan. The order of the fields is V gene, J gene, clone size, D gene, CDR3 DNA, CDR3 protein. A D gene is named only where the DNA matches it firmly. Some rows mark clone size as missing; the rest say once, few, many or name a class of expanded clone.

>TRBV11-2|TRBJ2-5|.|TRBD2
TGTGCCAGCAGCTACGGACTAGTTGGGAGAGAGACCCAGTACTTC
CASSYGLVGRETQYF
>TRBV5-1|TRBJ2-3|.|.
TGCGCCAGCAGGGGGGGAGATACGCAGTATTTT
CASRGGDTQYF
>TRBV5-6|TRBJ1-2|.|.
TGTGCCAGCAGTCAACCGACAGCTAACTATGGCTACACCTTC
CASSQPTANYGYTF
>TRBV9|TRBJ2-5|once|TRBD1
TGTGCCAGCAGCGTGAGGGACAGGGAACTGGAGACCCAGTACTTC
CASSVRDRELETQYF
>TRBV27|TRBJ1-5|.|.
TGTGCCAGCAGTTTGGAGGGCAGTCAGCCCCAGCATTTT
CASSLEGSQPQHF
>TRBV6-1|TRBJ1-2|.|.
TGTGCCAGCAGTGAAAACGAGGCGGGAGGCGGCTACACCTTC
CASSENEAGGGYTF
>TRBV6-4|TRBJ2-2|.|TRBD2
TGTGCCAGCAGTCAATCTAGCGGGGCCGGCGCCGGGGAGCTGTTTTTT
CASSQSSGAGAGELFF
>TRBV7-9|TRBJ2-7|.|TRBD1
TGTGCCAGCAGCGGGGGACAGGGGGTCGGGTACGAGCAGTACTTC
CASSGGQGVGYEQYF
>TRBV27|TRBJ2-7|.|TRBD1
TGTGCCAGCAGTCCCACGGGACAGGGGACTTACACCTACGAGCAGTACTTC
CASSPTGQGTYTYEQYF
>TRBV21-1|TRBJ1-5|.|.
TGTGCCAGCAGCAGGGTTGGACGGGAGGCCAAGGGCCCCCAGCATTTT
CASSRVGREAKGPQHF
>TRBV5-5|TRBJ2-6|.|TRBD1
TGTGCCAGCAGCTTGGTCGGGACAGTAAGGTCTGGGGCCAACGTCCTGACTTTC
CASSLVGTVRSGANVLTF
>TRBV15|TRBJ1-2|.|TRBD1
TGTGCCACCAGCAGAGACAGGGGGCCAGTGTTGAATCGTGGCTACACCTTC
CATSRDRGPVLNRGYTF
>TRBV11-2|TRBJ2-4|once|TRBD2
TGTGCCAGCAGCTTCCCAGCGGGAGCTGTCATTCAGTACTTC
CASSFPAGAVIQYF
>TRBV7-7|TRBJ2-5|.|.
TGTGCTAGCTCGGCCCAGGGCAGGTACCAAGAGACCCAGTACTTC
CASSAQGRYQETQYF
>TRBV2|TRBJ2-4|.|TRBD2
TGTGCCAGCAGCGAAGGGACTAGCGTGAGTCCTCAGTACTTC
CASSEGTSVSPQYF
>TRBV19|TRBJ1-1|.|.
TGTGCCAGTAGTATAGAGGGGGGCACTGAAGCTTTCTTT
CASSIEGGTEAFF
>TRBV28|TRBJ1-2|.|TRBD1
TGTGCCAGCAGTATAACCTCGGGACAGGGAGGTGCCTATGGCTACACCTTC
CASSITSGQGGAYGYTF
>TRBV30|TRBJ2-7|.|.
TGTGCCTGGGGCGTGGGGGCCTACGAGCAGTACTTC
CAWGVGAYEQYF
>TRBV30|TRBJ2-1|.|TRBD2
TGTGCCTGGAGTCGAGGACTAGCGGGAGGCCACGGGGAGCAGTTCTTC
CAWSRGLAGGHGEQFF
>TRBV9|TRBJ1-3|.|.
TGTGCCAGCAGCCCTCGACATATCTCTGGAAACACCATATATTTT
CASSPRHISGNTIYF
>TRBV2|TRBJ2-7|.|.
TGTGCCAGCAGTGACAGAACCTACGAGCAGTACTTC
CASSDRTYEQYF
>TRBV12-2|TRBJ1-5|many|.
TGTGCAAGTCGCCTCGACTGCAATCAGCCCCAGCATTTT
CASRLDCNQPQHF
>TRBV12-5|TRBJ2-5|.|.
TGTGCTAGTGGAAGGCAACAGGGCGAGACCCAGTACTTC
CASGRQQGETQYF
>TRBV5-1|TRBJ2-3|.|TRBD1
TGCGCCAGCAAGAGGACAGGGGAGCACGCAGATACGCAGTATTTT
CASKRTGEHADTQYF
>TRBV5-1|TRBJ1-6|.|TRBD1
TGCGCCAGCAGCTCGGGTTATATGGACAGGGGTCGGTCAGGTTCACCCCTCCACTTT
CASSSGYMDRGRSGSPLHF
>TRBV10-1|TRBJ2-1|.|.
TGCGCCAGCAGTGAGGGCGGGAATGGGTACAATGAGCAGTTCTTC
CASSEGGNGYNEQFF
>TRBV5-1|TRBJ2-5|.|TRBD1
TGCGCCAGCAGCCTCGAAGGGACAGCAAAACAAGAGACCCAGTACTTC
CASSLEGTAKQETQYF
>TRBV2|TRBJ2-1|.|TRBD2
TGTGCCAGCAGGCTAGCGGGAGGGCCGGTCAATGAGCAGTTCTTC
CASRLAGGPVNEQFF
>TRBV6-1|TRBJ2-6|few|.
TGTGCCAGCAGTGAAGACAGCTCTGGGGCCAACGTCCTGACTTTC
CASSEDSSGANVLTF
>TRBV5-4|TRBJ2-2|.|TRBD2
TGTGCCAGCAGCTCTATAGGGAGCGGGGTTTCCGGGGAGCTGTTTTTT
CASSSIGSGVSGELFF
>TRBV6-6|TRBJ2-7|.|.
TGTGCCAGCAGTTTAACCTACGAGCAGTACTTC
CASSLTYEQYF
>TRBV10-3|TRBJ1-2|.|.
TGTGCCATCAGTGAATCACGGGACTCCCGGAGGAGTGGCTACACCTTC
CAISESRDSRRSGYTF
>TRBV6-6|TRBJ2-7|.|TRBD2
TGTGCCAGCACGAGACTCGGACTAGCGGGCGGGGAGCAGTACTTC
CASTRLGLAGGEQYF
>TRBV4-3|TRBJ2-3|.|TRBD2
TGCGCCAGCAGCCAGGGGACTAGCGGGCCTTCCACAGATACGCAGTATTTT
CASSQGTSGPSTDTQYF
>TRBV19|TRBJ2-1|.|.
TGTGCCAGTAGTATAGATCATGGTAGCAATGGGGCCCAGTTCTTC
CASSIDHGSNGAQFF
>TRBV7-2|TRBJ1-1|.|.
TGTGCCAGCAGCTCGGGTCCGAACACTGAAGCTTTCTTT
CASSSGPNTEAFF
>TRBV5-6|TRBJ2-5|once|TRBD1
TGTGCCAGCAGCTTGGCGGGACAGGGGTACCAAGAGACCCAGTACTTC
CASSLAGQGYQETQYF